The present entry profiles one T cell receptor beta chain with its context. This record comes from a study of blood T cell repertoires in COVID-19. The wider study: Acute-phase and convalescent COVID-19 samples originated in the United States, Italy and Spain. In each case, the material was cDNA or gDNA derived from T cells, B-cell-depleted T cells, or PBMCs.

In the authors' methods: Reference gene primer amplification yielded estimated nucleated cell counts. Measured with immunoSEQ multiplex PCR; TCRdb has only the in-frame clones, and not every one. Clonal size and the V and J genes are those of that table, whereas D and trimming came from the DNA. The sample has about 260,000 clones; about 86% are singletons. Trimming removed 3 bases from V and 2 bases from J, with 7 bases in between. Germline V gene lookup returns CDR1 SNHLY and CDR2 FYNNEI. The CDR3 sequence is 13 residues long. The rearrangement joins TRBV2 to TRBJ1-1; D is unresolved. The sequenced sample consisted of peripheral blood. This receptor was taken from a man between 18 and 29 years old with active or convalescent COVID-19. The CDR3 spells CASSDGRNTEAFF. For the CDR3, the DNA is TGTGCCAGCAGTGATGGGAGAAACACTGAAGCTTTCTTT. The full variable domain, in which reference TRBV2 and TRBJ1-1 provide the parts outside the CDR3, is EPEVTQTPSHQVTQMGQEVILRCVPISNHLYFYWYRQILGQKVEFLVSFYNNEISEKSEIFDDQFSVERPDGSNFTLKIRSTKLEDSAMYFCASSDGRNTEAFFGQGTRLTVV.